These 15 T cell receptor beta chains share one sample of origin, sequenced in a study of monozygotic twins with cystic fibrosis. Libraries were prepared by immunoSEQ multiplex PCR; TCRdb keeps only in-frame clonotypes and omits some of them. This sample has 30,000 to 35,000 clones, with roughly 66% found just once. Material: blood. The receptors shown here come from a girl aged 5 to 17 with cystic fibrosis.

J is TRBJ2-1 and V is TRBV6-1; 7 bases align to TRBD2. Germline V gene lookup returns CDR1 MNHNS and CDR2 SASEGT. This CDR3 spans 15 amino acids. V was clipped by 6 bases and J by 2 bases; unmatched bases: 7. The CDR3 bases are TGTGCCAGCAGGGACTTTAGCGGGCCCTACAATGAGCAGTTCTTC. Protein: CASRDFSGPYNEQFF.

Here the CDR3 DNA reads TGTGCCAGTAGTATTCGACCCGGGACAGCCGATGAAAAACTGTTTTTT. It yields the protein CASSIRPGTADEKLFF. J is TRBJ1-4 and V is TRBV19, with TRBD1 matching 7 bases. The junction had 10 bases not matched to a gene; V was cut back by 3 bases and J by 6 bases. This CDR3 has 16 residues. Germline CDR1 LNHDA, CDR2 SQIVND (reference sequence).

This clone was counted a single time. The CDR3 DNA is TGTGCCAGCAGCGCCCCTCTGGAGACCCAGTACTTC. It is translated as CASSAPLETQYF. This rearrangement joins TRBV7-2 to TRBJ2-5; D is uncertain. This CDR3 comprises 12 residues. CDR1 and CDR2 (germline): SGHTA, FQGNSA. The ends were cut back, 5 bases at V and 5 bases at J, with 9 bases in the middle.

The chain uses TRBV9 and TRBJ2-2, with 7 bases fitting TRBD1. CDR1 is SGDLS, CDR2 YYNGEE, per germline. V shed 4 bases, J shed 4 bases, and the junction held 7 bases outside the gene matches. The CDR3 has 15 residues. CDR3 sequence (DNA): TGTGCCAGCAGCCCACAGACAGGGAGCACCGGGGAGCTGTTTTTT. Amino acid sequence: CASSPQTGSTGELFF.

Only a few counts were recorded for this clone. The chain links TRBV9 to TRBJ1-1; D is uncertain. Germline CDR1 is SGDLS and CDR2 is YYNGEE. The CDR3 has 14 residues. The V gene lost 4 bases and the J gene lost 0 bases, with 10 bases spanning the gap. CDR3 in amino acids: CASSKQALNTEAFF. DNA of the CDR3: TGTGCCAGCAGCAAACAAGCATTGAACACTGAAGCTTTCTTT.

This chain connects TRBV4-2 to TRBJ2-3; D not resolved. V lost 1 base to trimming and J lost 7 bases, with 6 bases between them. Germline V gives CDR1 LGHNA, CDR2 YNFKEQ. There are 12 residues in the CDR3. The CDR3 protein is CASSQVPHTQYF. DNA of the CDR3: TGTGCCAGCAGCCAAGTTCCGCATACGCAGTATTTT.

In this sample, this clone turned up a few times. The chain employs TRBV5-6 and TRBJ1-4; no clear D gene. The CDR3 runs 15 residues. Germline lookup yields CDR1 SGHDT and CDR2 YYEEEE. V lost 0 bases to trimming and J lost 8 bases, with 14 bases between them. CDR3 protein: CASSLGQSGSEKLFF. Written as DNA, the CDR3 is TGTGCCAGCAGCTTGGGACAATCTGGGTCGGAAAAACTGTTTTTT.

The count of this clone is one. The genes are TRBV28 and TRBJ2-7; maybe TRBD2 (6 bases). Germline CDR1 MDHEN, CDR2 SYDVKM. This CDR3 is 15 amino acids long. Between the trimmed V and J ends, which lost 1 base and 2 bases, there was a span of 12 bases. The CDR3 bases are TGTGCCAGCAGTTTATTGGGCGGGGAAACCTACGAGCAGTACTTC. It encodes CASSLLGGETYEQYF.

J is TRBJ2-2 and V is TRBV7-2; TRBD2 agrees at 11 bases. Germline trimming cut 0 bases from V and 2 bases from J; bases unmatched to any gene: 14. CDR3 length: 21 residues. CDR1 SGHTA and CDR2 FQGNSA come from the germline V gene. For the CDR3, the DNA is TGTGCCAGCAGCTTAGCGGCCATGGCCGGGACTAGCGGCGGAAACACCGGGGAGCTGTTTTTT. This codes for CASSLAAMAGTSGGNTGELFF.

This clone appeared a few times. The J gene is TRBJ2-7, the V gene TRBV14; 8 nucleotides align to TRBD2. Losses at the gene ends were 0 bases for V and 0 bases for J; bases not matched to a gene: 10. The germline CDR1 and CDR2 sequences are SGHDN and FVKESK. This CDR3 has 18 amino acids. CDR3 in amino acids: CASSQDRGRSGSSYEQYF. CDR3 coding DNA: TGTGCCAGCAGCCAAGATCGCGGTCGAAGCGGGAGCTCCTACGAGCAGTACTTC.

The rearrangement uses TRBV19 and TRBJ2-2, with D possibly matching TRBD2 (5 bases). The V and J ends lost 3 bases and 5 bases respectively, with 16 bases between them. This CDR3 is built from 16 residues. CDR1 is LNHDA, CDR2 SQIVND, per germline (reference sequence). The CDR3 loop is CASSIRTYDGTGELFF. The CDR3 coding sequence is TGTGCCAGTAGTATCAGGACTTATGATGGAACCGGGGAGCTGTTTTTT.

The rearrangement links TRBV28 to TRBJ2-1; the D is unclear. The ends were cut back, 6 bases at V and 5 bases at J, with 17 bases in the middle. The CDR3 totals 15 residues. Germline CDR1 is MDHEN and CDR2 is SYDVKM. CDR3 in amino acids: CASSTSLMGNNEQFF. The CDR3 nucleotides are TGTGCCAGCAGCACATCCCTGATGGGGAACAATGAGCAGTTCTTC.

This rearrangement joins TRBV7-7 to TRBJ2-1; 15 nucleotides align to TRBD2. Germline-derived CDR1 and CDR2 are SSHAT and FNYEAQ (reference sequence). The CDR3 consists of 15 residues. V trimming: 4 bases; J trimming: 9 bases; junction bases outside the gene matches: 4. Here the CDR3 DNA reads TGTGCCAGCAGCTCTGGACTAGCGGGAGGGGTTGAGCAGTTCTTC. Encoded protein: CASSSGLAGGVEQFF.

The V and J genes are TRBV6-6 and TRBJ2-1; TRBD2 matches 7 bases. CDR1 is MNHNY and CDR2 is SVGAGI in the germline V gene (reference sequence). With 5 bases clipped from V and 2 bases from J, the junction kept 6 bases outside the gene matches. CDR3 length: 15 amino acids. CDR3 DNA: TGTGCCAGCAGTCGGCGGGAGTCGCCCTACAATGAGCAGTTCTTC. This encodes CASSRRESPYNEQFF.

The count of this clone is one. This chain uses TRBV20-1 with TRBJ2-3; D unclear. The CDR3 contains 10 residues. Germline V lookup: CDR1 DFQATT, CDR2 SNEGSKA (reference sequence). The CDR3 region is CGCSTDTQYF. The CDR3 DNA follows: TGCGGCTGTTCCACAGATACGCAGTATTTT.